These T cell receptor beta chains were read from a single sample in a study of T cell clusters in autoimmune cytopenias. TCRdb reprocessed the multiplex PCR reads and keeps a single row for each CDR3 protein, giving no DNA. In all, the sample yields fewer than 5,500 distinct CDR3 sequences. The data also belong to a second study, concerning T cell repertoires in aging, cancer and after chemotherapy.

Sequenced sample: peripheral blood. These receptors were taken from a human donor in good health. Each CDR3 is given with its conserved first and last residue. The order of the fields is J gene, V gene, clone size, CDR3 protein. Size is stated for part of the rows, as once, few or many counts, or as a class when the clone is expanded.

TRBJ2-5 TRBV20-1 - CSAFASGRAFETQYF
TRBJ1-2 TRBV6-5 medium-sized CASSSGYGYTF
TRBJ2-1 TRBV12-3/TRBV12-4 medium-sized CASSLRGGGSYNEQFF
TRBJ2-7 TRBV5-5 medium-sized CASSLAGGDYEQYF
TRBJ1-4 TRBV20-1 - CSARVSRRGARMQKLFF
TRBJ1-3 TRBV12-3/TRBV12-4 medium-sized CATGSSGGNTIYF
TRBJ1-1 TRBV20-1 - CSASRFGTVNTEAFF
TRBJ1-3 TRBV7-2 - CASSLDGNTIYF
TRBJ1-2 TRBV10-1 - CASSEDRTYGYTF
TRBJ1-2 TRBV5-6 medium-sized CASNGLAKDPYGYTF
TRBJ2-2 TRBV5-1 medium-sized CASSQRPGVAGELFF
TRBJ1-2 TRBV14 - CASSPLGAGGYGYTF
TRBJ2-4 TRBV19 - CASSRGLAGGPNIQYF
TRBJ2-2 TRBV24-1 - CATTPNRGQGIVGELFF
TRBJ1-3 TRBV5-4 - CASSLGISGNTIYF
TRBJ1-5 TRBV12-3/TRBV12-4 - CASSRHPWNQPQHF
TRBJ1-5 TRBV28 - CASSQDRAGGNQPQHF
TRBJ2-3 TRBV30 - CASSPRTSGKTDTQYF
TRBJ1-3 TRBV6-1 - CASRSQGSSGNTIYF
TRBJ1-1 TRBV5-4 - CASSSRDRVNTEAFF
TRBJ1-2 TRBV20-1 - CSAYGTYYGYTF
TRBJ1-5 TRBV24-1 - CATSEAGSYQPQHF
TRBJ1-6 TRBV10-3 - CAISEGQDSYNSPLHF
TRBJ2-3 TRBV15 medium-sized CATSIGGTDTQYF
TRBJ1-2 TRBV25-1 - CASSEGPQTYGYTF
TRBJ1-1 TRBV6-2/TRBV6-3 medium-sized CAIRDPNTEAFF
TRBJ2-7 TRBV30 medium-sized CAWVGTSRGPNYEQYF
TRBJ2-2 TRBV5-4 medium-sized CASSTGGLSTGELFF
TRBJ2-4 TRBV15 - CATSRDVLEREGRPLAKNIQYF
TRBJ2-6 TRBV27 medium-sized CASSFQTAGSYSGANVLTF
TRBJ2-5 TRBV5-1 - CASRLASETQYF
TRBJ1-1 TRBV29-1 medium-sized CSVDTGAAAFF
TRBJ2-7 TRBV20-1 - CSANPGTSGSYEQYF
TRBJ2-5 TRBV29-1 medium-sized CSVEEQGNGDQYF
TRBJ1-4 TRBV6-6 medium-sized CASSPVLGPEKLFF
TRBJ2-7 TRBV6-5 medium-sized CASSPIWHQTRVYEQYF
TRBJ1-2 TRBV28 - CASRAGGDLYGYTF
TRBJ1-5 TRBV5-6 - CASSRDRGPSAQHF
TRBJ1-5 TRBV19 medium-sized CASSTRGFNQPQHF
TRBJ2-3 TRBV5-4 medium-sized CASSLAGLATDTQYF
TRBJ2-5 TRBV20-1 - CSASGTSVQETQYF
TRBJ1-1 TRBV18 - CASSTSPDRNTEAFF
TRBJ2-1 TRBV18 medium-sized CASSPGRGDEQFF
TRBJ2-1 TRBV27 - CASSRPGPTSFNDQFF
TRBJ1-1 TRBV5-5 medium-sized CASSATGTENTEAFF
TRBJ2-5 TRBV6-2/TRBV6-3 medium-sized CASSYGLALEGGETQYF
TRBJ1-6 TRBV28 - CASRSRHSPEPLHF
TRBJ2-5 TRBV20-1 - CSARPTTGEETQYF
TRBJ2-1 TRBV28 - CASSPASSYNEQFF
TRBJ2-1 TRBV11-2 - CASSPRTSGTSYNEQFF
TRBJ2-6 TRBV15 - CATSREFRSGANVLTF